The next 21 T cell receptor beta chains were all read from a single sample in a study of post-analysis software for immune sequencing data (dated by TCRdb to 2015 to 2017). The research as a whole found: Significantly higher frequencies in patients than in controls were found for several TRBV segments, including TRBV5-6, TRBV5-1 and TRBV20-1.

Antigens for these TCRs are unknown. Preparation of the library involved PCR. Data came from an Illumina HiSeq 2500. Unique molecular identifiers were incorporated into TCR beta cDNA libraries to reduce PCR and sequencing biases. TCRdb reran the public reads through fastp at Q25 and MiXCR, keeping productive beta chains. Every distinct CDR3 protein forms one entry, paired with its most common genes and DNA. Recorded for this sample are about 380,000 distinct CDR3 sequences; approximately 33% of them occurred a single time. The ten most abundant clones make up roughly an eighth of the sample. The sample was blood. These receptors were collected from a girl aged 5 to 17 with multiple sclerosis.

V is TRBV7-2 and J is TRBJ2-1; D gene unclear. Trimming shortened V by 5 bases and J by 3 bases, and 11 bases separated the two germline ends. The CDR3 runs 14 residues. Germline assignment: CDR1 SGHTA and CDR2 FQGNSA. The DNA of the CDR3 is TGTGCCAGCAGCCTCAGGAACGACTACAATGAGCAGTTCTTC. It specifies CASSLRNDYNEQFF.

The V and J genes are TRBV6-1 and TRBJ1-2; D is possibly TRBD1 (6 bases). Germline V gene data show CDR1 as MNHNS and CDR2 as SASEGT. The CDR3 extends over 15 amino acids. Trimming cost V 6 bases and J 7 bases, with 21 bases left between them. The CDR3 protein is CASRLERGGGFGYTF. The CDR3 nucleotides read TGTGCCAGCAGGCTGGAGCGAGGGGGAGGCTTTGGCTACACCTTC.

As DNA, the CDR3 is TGTGCCAGCAGTTTTGATCCCCCGCCTACAGATACGCAGTATTTT. This translates into CASSFDPPPTDTQYF. This sequence joins TRBV12-3 or TRBV12-4 and TRBJ2-3; no definite D call. CDR3 length: 15 amino acids. The ends were cut back, 3 bases at V and 3 bases at J, with 13 bases in the middle.

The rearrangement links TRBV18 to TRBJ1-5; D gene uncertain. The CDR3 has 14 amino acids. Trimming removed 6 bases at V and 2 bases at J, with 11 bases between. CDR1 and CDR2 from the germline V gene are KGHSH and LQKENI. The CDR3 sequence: CASSLENGNQPQHF. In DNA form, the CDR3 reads TGTGCCAGCTCCCTCGAGAACGGCAATCAGCCCCAGCATTTT.

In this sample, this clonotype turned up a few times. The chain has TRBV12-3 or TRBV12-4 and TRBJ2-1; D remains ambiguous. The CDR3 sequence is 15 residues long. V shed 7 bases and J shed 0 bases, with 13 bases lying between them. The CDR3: CASTISLSSYNEQFF. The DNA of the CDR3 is TGTGCCAGCACCATCAGTTTAAGCTCCTACAATGAGCAGTTCTTC.

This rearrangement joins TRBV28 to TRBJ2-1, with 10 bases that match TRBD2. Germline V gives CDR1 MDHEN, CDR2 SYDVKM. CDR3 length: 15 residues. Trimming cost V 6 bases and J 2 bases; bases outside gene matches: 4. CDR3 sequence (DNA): TGTGCCAGCAGCGAACTAGCGGGGCCCTACAATGAGCAGTTCTTC. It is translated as CASSELAGPYNEQFF. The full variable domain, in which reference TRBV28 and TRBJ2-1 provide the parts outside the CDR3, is DVKVTQSSRYLVKRTGEKVFLECVQDMDHENMFWYRQDPGLGLRLIYFSYDVKMKEKGDIPEGYSVSREKKERFSLILESASTNQTSMYLCASSELAGPYNEQFFGPGTRLTVL.

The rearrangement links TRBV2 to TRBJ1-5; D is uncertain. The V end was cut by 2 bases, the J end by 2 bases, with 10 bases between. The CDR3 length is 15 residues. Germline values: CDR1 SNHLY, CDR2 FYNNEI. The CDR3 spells CASSEPGEGNQPQHF. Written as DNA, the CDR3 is TGTGCCAGCAGTGAACCCGGGGAGGGCAATCAGCCCCAGCATTTT.

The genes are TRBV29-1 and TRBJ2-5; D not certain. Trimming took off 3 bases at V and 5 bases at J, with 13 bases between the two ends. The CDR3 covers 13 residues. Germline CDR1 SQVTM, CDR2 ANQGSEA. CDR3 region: CSVDSDSGETQYF. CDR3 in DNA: TGCAGCGTTGACAGCGACTCTGGGGAGACCCAGTACTTC.

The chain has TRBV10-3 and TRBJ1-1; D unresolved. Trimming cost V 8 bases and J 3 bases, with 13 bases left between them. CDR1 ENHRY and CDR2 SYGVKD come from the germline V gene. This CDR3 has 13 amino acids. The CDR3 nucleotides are TGTGCCATCGCCCCGACTGGGGACACTGAAGCTTTCTTT. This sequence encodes CAIAPTGDTEAFF.

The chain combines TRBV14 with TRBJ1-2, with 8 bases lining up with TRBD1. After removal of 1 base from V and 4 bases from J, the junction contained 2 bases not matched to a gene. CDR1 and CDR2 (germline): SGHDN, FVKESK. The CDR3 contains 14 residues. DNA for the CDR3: TGTGCCAGCAGCCAAGGGACAGGGATCTATGGCTACACCTTC. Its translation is CASSQGTGIYGYTF. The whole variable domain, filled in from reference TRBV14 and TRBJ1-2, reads EAGVTQFPSHSVIEKGQTVTLRCDPISGHDNLYWYRRVMGKEIKFLLHFVKESKQDESGMPNNRFLAERTGGTYSTLKVQPAELEDSGVYFCASSQGTGIYGYTFGSGTRLTVV.

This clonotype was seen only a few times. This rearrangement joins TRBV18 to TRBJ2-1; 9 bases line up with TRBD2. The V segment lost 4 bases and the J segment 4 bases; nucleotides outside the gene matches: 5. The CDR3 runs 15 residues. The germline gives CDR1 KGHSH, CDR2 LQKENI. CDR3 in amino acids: CASSLPGLAYNEQFF. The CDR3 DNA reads TGTGCCAGCTCACTCCCGGGACTAGCATACAATGAGCAGTTCTTC.

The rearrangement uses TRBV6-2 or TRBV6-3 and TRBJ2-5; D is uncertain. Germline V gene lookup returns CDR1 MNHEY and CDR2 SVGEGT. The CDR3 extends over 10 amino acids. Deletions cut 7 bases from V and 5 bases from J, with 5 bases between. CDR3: CASNGETQYF. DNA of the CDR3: TGTGCCAGCAACGGGGAGACCCAGTACTTC.

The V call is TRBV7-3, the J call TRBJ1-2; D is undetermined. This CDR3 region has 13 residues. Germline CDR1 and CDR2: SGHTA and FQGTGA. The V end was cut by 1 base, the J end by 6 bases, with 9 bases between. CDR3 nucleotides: TGTGCCAGCAGCTTAAGTTCCAAAGATGGCTACACCTTC. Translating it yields CASSLSSKDGYTF.

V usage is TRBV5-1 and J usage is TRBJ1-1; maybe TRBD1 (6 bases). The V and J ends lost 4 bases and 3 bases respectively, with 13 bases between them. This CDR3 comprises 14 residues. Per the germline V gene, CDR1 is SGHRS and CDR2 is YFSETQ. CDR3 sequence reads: CASSPDRRDTEAFF. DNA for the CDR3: TGCGCCAGCAGCCCCGACAGGCGGGACACTGAAGCTTTCTTT.

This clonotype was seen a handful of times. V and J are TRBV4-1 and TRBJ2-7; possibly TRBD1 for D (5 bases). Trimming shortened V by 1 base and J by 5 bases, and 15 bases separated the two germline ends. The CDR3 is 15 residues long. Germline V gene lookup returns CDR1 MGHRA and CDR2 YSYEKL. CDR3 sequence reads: CASSQAQGAGHEQYF. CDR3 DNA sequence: TGCGCCAGCAGCCAAGCGCAGGGCGCCGGGCACGAGCAGTACTTC.

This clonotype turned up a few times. CDR3: CASSQEGTSAIEKLFF. Here the CDR3 DNA reads TGTGCCAGCAGCCAAGAAGGGACCTCTGCGATTGAAAAACTGTTTTTT. This sequence joins TRBV3-1 and TRBJ1-4; maybe TRBD1 (5 bases). This CDR3 spans 16 amino acids. Trimming left V 0 bases short and J 7 bases short, with 15 bases between. Germline values: CDR1 LGHDT, CDR2 YNNKEL (reference sequence).

CDR3 loop: CASSPQGAGTDTQYF. The CDR3 DNA is TGTGCCAGCAGCCCGCAGGGGGCTGGGACAGATACGCAGTATTTT. The rearrangement links TRBV7-9 to TRBJ2-3; 8 bases agree with TRBD1. Germline CDR1 reads SEHNR; CDR2 reads FQNEAQ (reference sequence). The CDR3 totals 15 residues. V was pared by 5 bases and J by 3 bases, with 7 bases of the junction left unmatched.

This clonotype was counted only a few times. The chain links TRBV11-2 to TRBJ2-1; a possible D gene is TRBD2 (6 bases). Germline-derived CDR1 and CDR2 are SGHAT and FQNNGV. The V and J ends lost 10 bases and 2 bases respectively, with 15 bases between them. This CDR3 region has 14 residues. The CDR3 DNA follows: TGTGCCACCACCAAGGAGGGACCCTACAATGAGCAGTTCTTC. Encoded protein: CATTKEGPYNEQFF.

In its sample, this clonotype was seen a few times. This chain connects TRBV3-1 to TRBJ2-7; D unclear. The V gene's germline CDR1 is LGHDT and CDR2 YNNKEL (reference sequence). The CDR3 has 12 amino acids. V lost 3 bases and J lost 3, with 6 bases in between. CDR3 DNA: TGTGCCAGCAGCCAGTCTAACTACGAGCAGTACTTC. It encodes CASSQSNYEQYF.

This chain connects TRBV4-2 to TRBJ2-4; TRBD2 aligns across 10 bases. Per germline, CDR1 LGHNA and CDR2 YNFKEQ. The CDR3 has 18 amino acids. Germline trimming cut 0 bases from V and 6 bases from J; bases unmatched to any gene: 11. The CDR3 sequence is CASSQDPSGGAGGNIQYF. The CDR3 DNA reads TGTGCCAGCAGCCAAGATCCGAGCGGGGGGGCTGGAGGAAACATTCAGTACTTC.

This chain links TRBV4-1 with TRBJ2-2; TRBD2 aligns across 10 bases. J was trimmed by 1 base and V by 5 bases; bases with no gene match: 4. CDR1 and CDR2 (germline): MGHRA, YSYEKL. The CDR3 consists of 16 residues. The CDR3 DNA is TGCGCCAGCAGCTCAGCTAGCGGGGGGAACACCGGGGAGCTGTTTTTT. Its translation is CASSSASGGNTGELFF.